These 20 T cell receptor beta chains came from one sample sequenced in a study of cytomegalovirus exposure and HLA in healthy donors. The PCR employed 60 Vbeta primers together with 13 Jbeta primers. TCRdb keeps only in-frame clones here, not all; method: immunoSEQ multiplex PCR. The sample shows approximately 110,000 clones, 55% to 75% of them seen only once. Sequencing was done on a sample of PBMCs. The receptors were sampled from a man in his thirties or forties in good health and CMV-seropositive.

The J gene is TRBJ1-2, the V gene TRBV5-4; D is undetermined. The CDR3 has 13 amino acids. Trimming cost V 1 base and J 4 bases, with 8 bases left between them. CDR1 is SGHNT and CDR2 is YYREEE in the germline V gene (reference sequence). The CDR3 reads CASSLYGSYGYTF. As DNA, the CDR3 is TGTGCCAGCAGCTTGTACGGTTCCTATGGCTACACCTTC.

This chain links TRBV28 with TRBJ2-6; TRBD1 matches at 7 bases. The CDR3 has 16 amino acids. V shed 5 bases and J 2 bases; nucleotides not matched to a gene: 6. CDR1 is MDHEN, CDR2 SYDVKM, per germline. In DNA form, the CDR3 reads TGTGCCAGCAGTCCTACAGGGGTGGCTGGGGCCAACGTCCTGACTTTC. Translation gives CASSPTGVAGANVLTF.

This chain's CDR3 is CASTRQGANYGYTF. CDR3 in DNA: TGTGCCAGCACCCGACAGGGGGCGAACTATGGCTACACCTTC. V and J are TRBV6-1 and TRBJ1-2, with TRBD1 identical over 10 bases. Germline V gene lookup returns CDR1 MNHNS and CDR2 SASEGT. The CDR3 extends over 14 amino acids. V shed 7 bases and J 2 bases; nucleotides not matched to a gene: 4.

The chain combines TRBV27 with TRBJ1-2; D remains ambiguous. CDR1 and CDR2 from the germline V gene are MNHEY and SMNVEV (reference sequence). V was trimmed by 11 bases and J by 6 bases, leaving 10 bases between them. CDR3 size: 10 residues. The DNA of the CDR3 is TGTGCCGCGGGGAATAATGGCTACACCTTC. The encoded protein is CAAGNNGYTF.

This chain joins TRBV28 and TRBJ1-5, with D tentatively TRBD1 (5 bases). Germline assignment: CDR1 MDHEN and CDR2 SYDVKM. V was pared by 8 bases and J by 4 bases, with 9 bases between. The length of the CDR3 is 12 residues. The CDR3 loop is CASGRGNQPQHF. CDR3 bases: TGTGCCAGCGGAAGGGGAAATCAGCCCCAGCATTTT.

This clone has a handful of counts. The chain combines TRBV10-3 with TRBJ1-5; D remains unclear. V shed 4 bases and J shed 5 bases, with 15 bases lying between them. This CDR3 has 15 residues. CDR1 is ENHRY, CDR2 SYGVKD, per germline. The CDR3 is CAISAGTILDQPQHF. The CDR3 DNA follows: TGTGCCATCAGTGCAGGTACGATCTTAGATCAGCCCCAGCATTTT.

The chain carries TRBV30 and TRBJ1-5; the D gene is possibly TRBD1 (6 bases). The CDR3 loop spans 13 amino acids. Germline CDR1 reads GTSNPN; CDR2 reads SVGIG (reference sequence). V was pared by 5 bases and J by 3 bases, with 11 bases between. CDR3 amino acids: CAWEQGYNQPQHF. CDR3 DNA: TGTGCCTGGGAGCAGGGGTACAATCAGCCCCAGCATTTT.

The rearrangement links TRBV19 to TRBJ2-4, with 12 positions matching TRBD2. Germline trimming cut 2 bases from V and 0 bases from J; bases unmatched to any gene: 8. The germline V gene has CDR1 LNHDA and CDR2 SQIVND (reference sequence). CDR3 size: 19 residues. The CDR3 here is CASSISGTSGSGAKNIQYF. The DNA for the CDR3 is TGTGCCAGTAGTATATCTGGGACTAGCGGGTCGGGAGCCAAAAACATTCAGTACTTC.

The CDR3 loop reads CASRGKLAQETQYF. CDR3 coding DNA: TGTGCCAGCAGGGGAAAACTAGCTCAAGAGACCCAGTACTTC. This rearrangement joins TRBV21-1 to TRBJ2-5; the table's D call, TRBD2, has no DNA check behind it. TRBV21-1 is listed as a pseudogene. The CDR3 sequence is 14 residues long.

V is TRBV27 and J is TRBJ1-4; 7 nucleotides match TRBD1. CDR3 length equals 21 residues. With 0 bases clipped from V and 7 bases from J, the junction kept 23 bases outside the gene matches. CDR1 is MNHEY and CDR2 is SMNVEV in the germline V gene (reference sequence). DNA for the CDR3: TGTGCCAGCAGTTTATCCCCTCCTCTTGTATGGCAGGGGGTGCGAAGTGAAAAACTGTTTTTT. Amino acids: CASSLSPPLVWQGVRSEKLFF.

This chain connects TRBV19 to TRBJ2-3; D is uncertain. Trimming removed 3 bases from V and 3 bases from J, with 7 bases in between. CDR1 is LNHDA and CDR2 is SQIVND in the germline V gene (reference sequence). The CDR3 contains 13 residues. CDR3 in DNA: TGTGCCAGTAGTATCTTAGAAACAGATACGCAGTATTTT. Its translation: CASSILETDTQYF.

V gene TRBV7-8 combines with J gene TRBJ2-7, with 7 bases lining up with TRBD1. Trimming cost V 5 bases and J 10 bases; bases outside gene matches: 23. This CDR3 has 17 residues. The V gene's germline CDR1 is SGHVS and CDR2 FQNEAQ. In DNA, the CDR3 is TGTGCCAGCAGCCCTTATACCCAGACAGGGAGTGGTCCCCCCCAGTACTTC. Its protein product is CASSPYTQTGSGPPQYF.

CDR3: CASGQQYPGGGNYGYTF. CDR3 bases: TGTGCTAGTGGTCAACAATATCCGGGGGGCGGGAACTATGGCTACACCTTC. The chain links TRBV12-5 to TRBJ1-2, with TRBD1 as a possible D gene (6 bases). Trimming shortened V by 5 bases and J by 2 bases, and 21 bases separated the two germline ends. Germline V gene sequence: CDR1 LGHNT, CDR2 FRNRAP. This CDR3 region has 17 residues.

The rearrangement uses TRBV23-1 and TRBJ2-1; a weak D match, TRBD2 (5 bases). TRBV23-1 is treated as an ORF (open reading frame) with a function not yet certain. V was trimmed by 10 bases and J by 2 bases, leaving 18 bases between them. The CDR3 totals 15 residues. The CDR3 region has the DNA TGCGCCACCCCGGTGTGGCGGGCTACCTACAATGAGCAGTTCTTC. Its translation: CATPVWRATYNEQFF.

CDR3 bases: TGTGCCAGCAGTTCCATGGGGAGCCGCACAGATACGCAGTATTTT. Its protein is CASSSMGSRTDTQYF. The chain joins TRBV6-5 to TRBJ2-3, with D perhaps TRBD2 (5 bases). The CDR3 contains 15 residues. The V and J ends lost 4 bases and 1 base respectively, with 12 bases between them. Per the germline V gene, CDR1 is MNHEY and CDR2 is SVGAGI.

The gene calls are TRBV5-1 and TRBJ1-4, with D unclear. The CDR3 has 15 amino acids. The germline V gene has CDR1 SGHRS and CDR2 YFSETQ. V was clipped by 5 bases and J by 0 bases, with 11 bases between them. This CDR3 reads CASSFGGTTNEKLFF. In DNA form, the CDR3 reads TGCGCCAGCAGTTTTGGCGGGACAACTAATGAAAAACTGTTTTTT.

The V gene is TRBV10-2, the J gene TRBJ1-1, with D possibly matching TRBD1 (6 bases). The germline V gene has CDR1 WSHSY and CDR2 SAAADI. V dropped 6 bases and J dropped 6 bases, with 17 bases sitting between them. CDR3 length: 14 amino acids. CDR3 bases: TGCGCCAGCAGGTTCACCCGGGACACCCCTGAAGCTTTCTTT. Translation: CASRFTRDTPEAFF.

This chain uses TRBV28 with TRBJ1-1; 8 bases agree with TRBD1. Trimming removed 5 bases from V and 14 bases from J; junction bases left unmatched: 13. The CDR3 is 13 amino acids. CDR1 and CDR2 from the germline V gene are MDHEN and SYDVKM. In nucleotides, the CDR3 is TGTGCCAGCAGTCAGGGGGCAACGGGATTTAGCTTCTTT. It is translated as CASSQGATGFSFF.

This clone was recorded a few times. Distinct nucleotide sequences in the sample also encode this CDR3. V is TRBV7-2 and J is TRBJ1-2; 8 bases line up with TRBD1. Trimming took 1 base from V and 1 from J; bases not matched to a gene: 5. The CDR3 totals 16 residues. CDR1 SGHTA and CDR2 FQGNSA come from the germline V gene. CDR3 DNA: TGTGCCAGCAGCTTAGGGACAGGGATAAATAACTATGGCTACACCTTC. Translation: CASSLGTGINNYGYTF. The full variable domain, in which reference TRBV7-2 and TRBJ1-2 provide the parts outside the CDR3, is GAGVSQSPSNKVTEKGKDVELRCDPISGHTALYWYRQSLGQGLEFLIYFQGNSAPDKSGLPSDRFSAERTGGSVSTLTIQRTQQEDSAVYLCASSLGTGINNYGYTFGSGTRLTVV.

This chain uses TRBV5-1 with TRBJ1-1; the D gene is possibly TRBD1 (6 bases). Between the trimmed V and J ends, which lost 7 bases and 1 base, there was a span of 23 bases. The CDR3 runs 17 residues. Germline loops: CDR1 SGHRS, CDR2 YFSETQ. The CDR3 is CASSRGANLAGNTEAFF. The CDR3 nucleotides are TGCGCCAGCTCTCGGGGGGCTAACCTGGCGGGGAACACTGAAGCTTTCTTT. Full variable domain (outside the CDR3, taken from reference TRBV5-1 and TRBJ1-1): KAGVTQTPRYLIKTRGQQVTLSCSPISGHRSVSWYQQTPGQGLQFLFEYFSETQRNKGNFPGRFSGRQFSNSRSEMNVSTLELGDSALYLCASSRGANLAGNTEAFFGQGTRLTVV.